The 19 T cell receptor beta chains listed next were all sequenced from one sample in a study of blood T cell repertoires in COVID-19. Clones were sequenced by immunoSEQ multiplex PCR, and TCRdb holds only the in-frame ones, with some missing. The data contain about 49,000 clones, around 82% of them singletons. Sequencing was performed on peripheral blood. These receptors were collected from a human donor in a cohort sampled during active COVID-19.

The V call is TRBV18, the J call TRBJ1-1; D might be TRBD1 (5 bases). From germline, CDR1 is KGHSH and CDR2 LQKENI. The CDR3 is 14 amino acids. V was cut by 6 bases and J by 4 bases, with 15 bases left in between. CDR3 in amino acids: CASSSGQGGTEAFF. CDR3 DNA sequence: TGTGCCAGCTCGTCTGGCCAGGGAGGCACTGAAGCTTTCTTT.

V is TRBV18 and J is TRBJ1-4; TRBD1 matches at 8 bases. J lost 0 bases, V lost 3 bases, and 6 bases had no gene match. Germline CDR1 reads KGHSH; CDR2 reads LQKENI. The CDR3 length is 17 residues. Here the CDR3 DNA reads TGTGCCAGCTCACCTTCCCAGGGGGCGACAACTAATGAAAAACTGTTTTTT. Protein product: CASSPSQGATTNEKLFF.

This chain uses TRBV24-1 with TRBJ2-7; 7 nucleotides align to TRBD2. The CDR3 covers 16 residues. Germline V gene sequence: CDR1 KGHDR, CDR2 SFDVKD. After removal of 2 bases from V and 2 bases from J, the junction contained 8 bases not matched to a gene. In DNA form, the CDR3 reads TGTGCCACCAGTGATTCGAAGCGCGGGAGCACCTACGAGCAGTACTTC. Translated: CATSDSKRGSTYEQYF.

The gene calls are TRBV7-9 and TRBJ2-1; 9 bases fit TRBD2. The CDR3 consists of 15 residues. Germline trimming cut 3 bases from V and 5 bases from J; bases unmatched to any gene: 5. CDR1 and CDR2 (germline): SEHNR, FQNEAQ (reference sequence). The CDR3, as DNA: TGTGCCAGCAGCTTTCGGGCTAGCGGGAACAATGAGCAGTTCTTC. Its protein product is CASSFRASGNNEQFF.

This rearrangement joins TRBV5-1 to TRBJ2-5, with 9 bases lining up with TRBD2. Germline V gene data show CDR1 as SGHRS and CDR2 as YFSETQ. The CDR3 has 16 residues. V was pared by 5 bases and J by 1 base, with 9 bases of the junction left unmatched. CDR3 amino acids: CASRLAGSQIQETQYF. The CDR3 DNA reads as TGCGCCAGCAGGCTAGCGGGAAGTCAAATCCAAGAGACCCAGTACTTC. Full variable domain (missing parts from reference TRBV5-1 and TRBJ2-5): KAGVTQTPRYLIKTRGQQVTLSCSPISGHRSVSWYQQTPGQGLQFLFEYFSETQRNKGNFPGRFSGRQFSNSRSEMNVSTLELGDSALYLCASRLAGSQIQETQYFGPGTRLLVL.

The chain combines TRBV10-3 with TRBJ2-7, with D tentatively TRBD1 (6 bases). The CDR3 is made up of 13 amino acids. Germline CDR1 ENHRY, CDR2 SYGVKD. Trimming removed 6 bases from V and 3 bases from J, with 12 bases in between. The CDR3 region is CAIRDTGIYEQYF. The CDR3 region has the DNA TGTGCCATCAGGGATACAGGGATCTACGAGCAGTACTTC.

This chain's CDR3 is CASSMGGGFALNNEQFF. Here the CDR3 DNA reads TGTGCCAGTAGTATGGGCGGGGGGTTCGCACTAAACAATGAGCAGTTCTTC. J is TRBJ2-1 and V is TRBV19, with 8 bases fitting TRBD2. The length of the CDR3 is 17 residues. V lost 3 bases and J lost 5; bases outside the gene matches: 12. Germline values: CDR1 LNHDA, CDR2 SQIVND (reference sequence).

V is TRBV5-1 and J is TRBJ2-1; TRBD2 matches 13 bases. Germline-derived CDR1 and CDR2 are SGHRS and YFSETQ. V lost 3 bases to trimming and J lost 5 bases; unmatched junction nucleotides: 2. The CDR3 runs 15 residues. The CDR3 nucleotides read TGCGCCAGCAGCTGGACTAGCGGGGGCCACAATGAGCAGTTCTTC. It encodes CASSWTSGGHNEQFF.

V gene TRBV28 combines with J gene TRBJ1-2, with 8 bases identical to TRBD1. V gave up 6 bases and J gave up 0 bases; unmatched junction bases: 9. This CDR3 contains 16 residues. CDR1 is MDHEN, CDR2 SYDVKM, per germline. DNA for the CDR3: TGTGCCAGCAGGGGGACAGGAGGTAAAACTAACTATGGCTACACCTTC. The encoded protein is CASRGTGGKTNYGYTF.

CDR3 sequence: CASSYVDTEYSPLHF. The CDR3 DNA sequence: TGTGCCAGCAGTTACGTGGACACGGAGTATTCACCCCTCCACTTT. The chain links TRBV6-5 to TRBJ1-6; D is possibly TRBD1 (5 bases). V lost 2 bases, J lost 8 bases, and 13 bases lay in between. This CDR3 is 15 amino acids long. The V gene's germline CDR1 is MNHEY and CDR2 SVGAGI.

This chain joins TRBV5-1 and TRBJ2-3, with 8 positions matching TRBD1. Trimming removed 0 bases from V and 7 bases from J; junction bases left unmatched: 4. The CDR3 totals 14 residues. Per germline, CDR1 SGHRS and CDR2 YFSETQ. CDR3: CASSLGQGRYTQYF. The CDR3 DNA reads TGCGCCAGCAGCTTGGGACAGGGGCGGTATACGCAGTATTTT.

The V and J genes are TRBV27 and TRBJ2-7; 7 bases match TRBD2. CDR3 length equals 14 residues. Per the germline V gene, CDR1 is MNHEY and CDR2 is SMNVEV (reference sequence). Trimming took 2 bases from V and 0 from J; bases not matched to a gene: 1. This CDR3 reads CASSLGDYSYEQYF. CDR3 sequence (DNA): TGTGCCAGCAGTTTAGGGGACTACTCCTACGAGCAGTACTTC.

The V and J genes are TRBV11-2 and TRBJ2-2; TRBD1 aligns across 8 bases. Trimming cost V 2 bases and J 5 bases; bases outside gene matches: 4. CDR1 is SGHAT, CDR2 FQNNGV, per germline. CDR3 length equals 15 residues. Written as DNA, the CDR3 is TGTGCCAGCAGCTTACAGGGGGCGAGGACCGGGGAGCTGTTTTTT. Encoded protein: CASSLQGARTGELFF.

The CDR3 nucleotides read TGTGCCAGTAGTGAGACAGGGTTAAACGAGCAGTACTTC. It encodes CASSETGLNEQYF. The V and J genes are TRBV19 and TRBJ2-7; 7 nucleotides agree with TRBD1. The V and J ends lost 5 bases and 5 bases, in that order; junction bases with no gene match: 6. The CDR3 has 13 amino acids. Germline lookup yields CDR1 LNHDA and CDR2 SQIVND (reference sequence).

The chain links TRBV19 to TRBJ1-1; D is unclear. Trimming left V 3 bases short and J 3 bases short, with 11 bases between. CDR1 LNHDA and CDR2 SQIVND come from the germline V gene (reference sequence). This CDR3 region has 14 residues. The CDR3 loop is CASSIVGRDTEAFF. The CDR3 DNA reads as TGTGCCAGTAGTATCGTCGGGAGAGACACTGAAGCTTTCTTT.

The chain links TRBV7-8 to TRBJ2-5; 12 positions match TRBD2. In germline, CDR1 is SGHVS, CDR2 FQNEAQ. CDR3 length equals 15 residues. Trimming removed 5 bases from V and 5 bases from J; junction bases left unmatched: 6. The CDR3 sequence: CASSPTSGGWETQYF. CDR3 sequence (DNA): TGTGCCAGCAGCCCCACTAGCGGGGGGTGGGAGACCCAGTACTTC.

This rearrangement joins TRBV29-1 to TRBJ1-2; no clear D. This CDR3 region has 12 residues. The germline V gene encodes CDR1 SQVTM and CDR2 ANQGSEA. Trimming removed 4 bases from V and 2 bases from J, with 8 bases in between. As DNA, the CDR3 is TGCAGCGTTGCCATACAGAACTATGGCTACACCTTC. Encoded protein: CSVAIQNYGYTF.

This clone was observed a handful of times. The CDR3 region is CASSRRDRGFSNQPQHF. The DNA of the CDR3 is TGTGCCAGCTCTCGCCGGGACAGGGGGTTCAGCAATCAGCCCCAGCATTTT. This chain connects TRBV19 to TRBJ1-5; 11 bases align to TRBD1. The V and J ends lost 9 bases and 1 base, in that order; junction bases with no gene match: 11. Germline assignment: CDR1 LNHDA and CDR2 SQIVND (reference sequence). The CDR3 spans 17 residues.

This rearrangement joins TRBV4-1 to TRBJ2-5; TRBD1 matches at 12 bases. The CDR3 length is 16 residues. CDR1 and CDR2 from the germline V gene are MGHRA and YSYEKL. The V and J ends lost 2 bases and 5 bases, in that order; junction bases with no gene match: 6. CDR3: CASSQTGTGGQETQYF. The CDR3 DNA is TGCGCCAGCAGCCAAACCGGGACAGGGGGCCAGGAGACCCAGTACTTC.